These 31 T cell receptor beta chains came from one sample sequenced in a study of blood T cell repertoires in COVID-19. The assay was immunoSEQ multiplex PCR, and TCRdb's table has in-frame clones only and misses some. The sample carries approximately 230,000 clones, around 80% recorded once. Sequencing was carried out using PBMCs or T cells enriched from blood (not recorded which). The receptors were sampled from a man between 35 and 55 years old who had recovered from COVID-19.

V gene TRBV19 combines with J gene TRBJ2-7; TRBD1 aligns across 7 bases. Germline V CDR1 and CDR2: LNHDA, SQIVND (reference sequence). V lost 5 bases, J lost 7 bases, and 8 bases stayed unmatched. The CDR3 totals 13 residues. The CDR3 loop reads CASSLGHRGEQYF. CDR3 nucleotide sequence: TGTGCCAGTAGTCTCGGTCACAGGGGAGAGCAGTACTTC.

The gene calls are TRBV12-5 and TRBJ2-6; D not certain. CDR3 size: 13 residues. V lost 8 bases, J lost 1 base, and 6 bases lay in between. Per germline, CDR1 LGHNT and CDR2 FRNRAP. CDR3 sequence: CASSSSGANVLTF. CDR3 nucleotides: TGTGCTAGTTCTTCGTCTGGGGCCAACGTCCTGACTTTC.

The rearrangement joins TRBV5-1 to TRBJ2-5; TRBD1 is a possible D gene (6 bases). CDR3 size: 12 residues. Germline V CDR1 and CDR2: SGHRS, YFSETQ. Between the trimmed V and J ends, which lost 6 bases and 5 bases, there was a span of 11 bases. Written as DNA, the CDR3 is TGCGCCAGCAAGCAGGGGCTGGAGACCCAGTACTTC. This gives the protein CASKQGLETQYF.

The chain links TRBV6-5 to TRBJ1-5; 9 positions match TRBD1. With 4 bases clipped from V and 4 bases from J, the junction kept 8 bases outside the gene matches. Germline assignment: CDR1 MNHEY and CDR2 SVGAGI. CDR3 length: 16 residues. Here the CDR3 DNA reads TGTGCCAGCAGTTTTTCCGGGACAGGGATTAATCAGCCCCAGCATTTT. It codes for CASSFSGTGINQPQHF.

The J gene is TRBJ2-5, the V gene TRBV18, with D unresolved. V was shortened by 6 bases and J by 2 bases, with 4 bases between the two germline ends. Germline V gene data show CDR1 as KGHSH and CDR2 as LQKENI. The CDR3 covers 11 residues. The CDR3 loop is CASSLQETQYF. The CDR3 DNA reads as TGTGCCAGCTCTTTACAAGAGACCCAGTACTTC.

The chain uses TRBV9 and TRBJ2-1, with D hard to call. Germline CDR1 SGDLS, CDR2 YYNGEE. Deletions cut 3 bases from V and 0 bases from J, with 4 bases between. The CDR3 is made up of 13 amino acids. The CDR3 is CASSARSYNEQFF. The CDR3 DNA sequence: TGTGCCAGCAGCGCGCGCTCCTACAATGAGCAGTTCTTC. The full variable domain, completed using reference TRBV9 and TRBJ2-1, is DSGVTQTPKHLITATGQRVTLRCSPRSGDLSVYWYQQSLDQGLQFLIQYYNGEERAKGNILERFSAQQFPDLHSELNLSSLELGDSALYFCASSARSYNEQFFGPGTRLTVL.

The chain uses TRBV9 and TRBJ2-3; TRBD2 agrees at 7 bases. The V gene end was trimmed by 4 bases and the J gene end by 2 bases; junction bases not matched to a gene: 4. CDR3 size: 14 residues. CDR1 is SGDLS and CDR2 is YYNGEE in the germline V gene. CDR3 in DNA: TGTGCCAGCAGCCTCAGCGGGACCACAGATACGCAGTATTTT. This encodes CASSLSGTTDTQYF.

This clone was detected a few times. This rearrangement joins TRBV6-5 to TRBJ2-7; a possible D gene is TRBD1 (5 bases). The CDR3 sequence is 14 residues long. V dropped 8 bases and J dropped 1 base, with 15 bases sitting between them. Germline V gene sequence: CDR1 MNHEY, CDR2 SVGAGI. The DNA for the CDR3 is TGTGCCAGCGAAGCAGGGCTACCGTCCTACGAGCAGTACTTC. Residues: CASEAGLPSYEQYF.

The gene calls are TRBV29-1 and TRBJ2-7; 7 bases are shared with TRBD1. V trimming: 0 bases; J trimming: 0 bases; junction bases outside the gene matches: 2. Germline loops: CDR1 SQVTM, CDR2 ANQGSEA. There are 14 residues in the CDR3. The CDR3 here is CSVEEQGLSYEQYF. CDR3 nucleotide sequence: TGCAGCGTTGAAGAACAGGGGCTCTCCTACGAGCAGTACTTC.

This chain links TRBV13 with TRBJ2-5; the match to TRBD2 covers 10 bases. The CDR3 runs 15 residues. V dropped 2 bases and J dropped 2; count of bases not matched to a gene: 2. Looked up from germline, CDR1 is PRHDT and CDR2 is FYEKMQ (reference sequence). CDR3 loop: CASSLRLAGQETQYF. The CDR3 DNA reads TGTGCCAGCAGCTTAAGACTAGCGGGTCAAGAGACCCAGTACTTC.

The CDR3 loop reads CAISEWTGNNQPQHF. The CDR3 coding sequence is TGTGCCATCAGTGAATGGACAGGAAACAATCAGCCCCAGCATTTT. This chain uses TRBV10-3 with TRBJ1-5; 7 bases map to TRBD1. V dropped 3 bases and J dropped 3; count of bases not matched to a gene: 5. CDR3 length: 15 residues. Germline CDR1 and CDR2: ENHRY and SYGVKD.

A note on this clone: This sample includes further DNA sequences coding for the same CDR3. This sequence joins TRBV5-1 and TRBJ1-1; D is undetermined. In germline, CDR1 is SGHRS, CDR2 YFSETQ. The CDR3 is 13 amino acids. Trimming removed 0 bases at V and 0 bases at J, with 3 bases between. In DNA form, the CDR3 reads TGCGCCAGCAGCTTGGGAGTGAACACTGAAGCTTTCTTT. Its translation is CASSLGVNTEAFF.

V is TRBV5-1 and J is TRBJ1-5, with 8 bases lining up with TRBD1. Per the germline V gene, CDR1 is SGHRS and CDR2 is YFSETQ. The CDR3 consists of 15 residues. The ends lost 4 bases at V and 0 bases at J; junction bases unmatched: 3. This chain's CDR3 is CASSVTGGSNQPQHF. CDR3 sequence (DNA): TGCGCCAGCAGCGTTACAGGGGGTAGCAATCAGCCCCAGCATTTT.

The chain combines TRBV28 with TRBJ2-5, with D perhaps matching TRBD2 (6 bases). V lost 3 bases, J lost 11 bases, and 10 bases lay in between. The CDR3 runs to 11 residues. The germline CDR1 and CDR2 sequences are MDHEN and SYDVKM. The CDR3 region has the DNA TGTGCCAGCAGTTTCAGCCGGGGGCAGTACTTC. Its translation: CASSFSRGQYF.

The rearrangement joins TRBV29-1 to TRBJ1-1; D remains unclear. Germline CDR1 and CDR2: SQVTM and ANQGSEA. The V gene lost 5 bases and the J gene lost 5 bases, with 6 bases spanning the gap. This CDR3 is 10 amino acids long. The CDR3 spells CSVLRTEAFF. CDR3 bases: TGCAGCGTTTTGAGGACTGAAGCTTTCTTT.

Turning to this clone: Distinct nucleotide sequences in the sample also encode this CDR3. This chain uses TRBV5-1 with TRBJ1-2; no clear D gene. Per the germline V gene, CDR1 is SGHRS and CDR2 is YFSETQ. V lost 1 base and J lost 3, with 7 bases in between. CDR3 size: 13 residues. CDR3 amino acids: CASSLFTDYGYTF. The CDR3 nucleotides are TGCGCCAGCAGCTTGTTTACAGACTATGGCTACACCTTC.

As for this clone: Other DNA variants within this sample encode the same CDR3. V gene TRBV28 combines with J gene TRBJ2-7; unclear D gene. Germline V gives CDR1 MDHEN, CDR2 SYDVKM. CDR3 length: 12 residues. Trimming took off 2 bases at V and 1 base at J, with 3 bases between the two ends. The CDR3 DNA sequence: TGTGCCAGCAGTTTACAGTCCTACGAGCAGTACTTC. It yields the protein CASSLQSYEQYF.

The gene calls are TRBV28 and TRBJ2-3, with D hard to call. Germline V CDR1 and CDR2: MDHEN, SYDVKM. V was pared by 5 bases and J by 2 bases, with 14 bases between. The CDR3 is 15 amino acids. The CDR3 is CASSAAPDFTDTQYF. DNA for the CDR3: TGTGCCAGCAGTGCAGCGCCAGATTTCACAGATACGCAGTATTTT.

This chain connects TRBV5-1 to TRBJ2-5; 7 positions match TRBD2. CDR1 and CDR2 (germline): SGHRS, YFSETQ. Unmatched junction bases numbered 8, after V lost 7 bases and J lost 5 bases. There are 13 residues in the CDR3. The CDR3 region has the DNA TGCGCCAGCTACGCGGGGGAAGGGGAGACCCAGTACTTC. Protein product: CASYAGEGETQYF.

The CDR3 DNA reads TGCAGCGGCGGAGGGAACACTGAAGCTTTCTTT. Its translation: CSGGGNTEAFF. The rearrangement uses TRBV29-1 and TRBJ1-1; D is ambiguous. Trimming cost V 7 bases and J 1 base, with 7 bases left between them. The CDR3 is made up of 11 amino acids. Per the germline V gene, CDR1 is SQVTM and CDR2 is ANQGSEA.

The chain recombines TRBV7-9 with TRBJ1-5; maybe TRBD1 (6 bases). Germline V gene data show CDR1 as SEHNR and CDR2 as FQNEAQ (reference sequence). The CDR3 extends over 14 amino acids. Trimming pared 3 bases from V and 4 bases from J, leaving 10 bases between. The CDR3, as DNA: TGTGCCAGCAGCTTTGGGACATATAATCAGCCCCAGCATTTT. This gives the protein CASSFGTYNQPQHF.

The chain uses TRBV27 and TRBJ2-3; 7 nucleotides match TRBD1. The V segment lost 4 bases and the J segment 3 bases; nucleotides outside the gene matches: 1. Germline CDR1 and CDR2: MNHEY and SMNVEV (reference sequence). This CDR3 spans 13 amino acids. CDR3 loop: CASSYRGTDTQYF. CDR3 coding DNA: TGTGCCAGCAGTTACAGGGGTACAGATACGCAGTATTTT.

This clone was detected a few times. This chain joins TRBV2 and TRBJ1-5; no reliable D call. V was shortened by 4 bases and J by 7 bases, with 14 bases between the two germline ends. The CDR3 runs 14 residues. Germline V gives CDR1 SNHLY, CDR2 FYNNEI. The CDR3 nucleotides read TGTGCCAGCAGTGTAGAGGGAGGAAGGCAGCCCCAGCATTTT. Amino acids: CASSVEGGRQPQHF.

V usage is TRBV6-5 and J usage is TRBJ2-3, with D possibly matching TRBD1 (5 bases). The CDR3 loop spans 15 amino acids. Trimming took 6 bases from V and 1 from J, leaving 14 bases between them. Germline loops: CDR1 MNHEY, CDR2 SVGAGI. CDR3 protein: CASRNAPRGTDTQYF. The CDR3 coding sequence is TGTGCCAGCAGAAACGCCCCCAGGGGCACAGATACGCAGTATTTT.

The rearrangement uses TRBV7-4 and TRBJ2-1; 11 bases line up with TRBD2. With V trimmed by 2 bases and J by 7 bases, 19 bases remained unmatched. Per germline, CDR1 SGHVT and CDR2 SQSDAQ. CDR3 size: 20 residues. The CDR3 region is CASSLFSGEGLAVLGNEQFF. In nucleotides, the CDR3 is TGTGCCAGCAGCTTATTTAGTGGGGAGGGACTAGCGGTTCTCGGGAATGAGCAGTTCTTC.

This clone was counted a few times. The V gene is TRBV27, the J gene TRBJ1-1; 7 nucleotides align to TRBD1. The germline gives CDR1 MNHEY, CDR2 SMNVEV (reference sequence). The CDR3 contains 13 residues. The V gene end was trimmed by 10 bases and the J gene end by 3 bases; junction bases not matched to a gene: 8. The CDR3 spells CATQGVGYTEAFF. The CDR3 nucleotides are TGTGCCACCCAGGGGGTTGGGTACACTGAAGCTTTCTTT.

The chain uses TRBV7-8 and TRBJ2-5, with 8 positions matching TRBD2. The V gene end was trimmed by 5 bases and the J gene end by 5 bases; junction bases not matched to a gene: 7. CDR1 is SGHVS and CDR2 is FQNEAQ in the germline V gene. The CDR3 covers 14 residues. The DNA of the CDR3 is TGTGCCAGCAGCCGATCGGGACTAGGGGAGACCCAGTACTTC. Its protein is CASSRSGLGETQYF.

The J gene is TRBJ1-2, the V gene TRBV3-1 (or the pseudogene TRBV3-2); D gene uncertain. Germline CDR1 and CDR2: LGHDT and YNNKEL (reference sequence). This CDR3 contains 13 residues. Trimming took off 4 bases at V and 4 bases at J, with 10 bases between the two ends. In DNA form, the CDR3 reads TGTGCCAGCAGCCCCTTGGGAGGCTATGGCTACACCTTC. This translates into CASSPLGGYGYTF.

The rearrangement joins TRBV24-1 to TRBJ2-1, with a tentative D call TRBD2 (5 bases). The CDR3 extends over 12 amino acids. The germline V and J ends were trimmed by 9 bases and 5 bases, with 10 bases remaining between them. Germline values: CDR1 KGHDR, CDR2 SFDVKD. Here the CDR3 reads CATGGRDNEQFF. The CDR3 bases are TGTGCCACCGGAGGCAGAGACAATGAGCAGTTCTTC.

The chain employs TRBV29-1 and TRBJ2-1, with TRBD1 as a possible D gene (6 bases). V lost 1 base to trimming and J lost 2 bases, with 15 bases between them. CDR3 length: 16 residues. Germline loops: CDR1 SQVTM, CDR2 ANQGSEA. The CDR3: CSVEAGQLLTYNEQFF. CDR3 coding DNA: TGCAGCGTTGAAGCCGGACAGTTGCTTACCTACAATGAGCAGTTCTTC.

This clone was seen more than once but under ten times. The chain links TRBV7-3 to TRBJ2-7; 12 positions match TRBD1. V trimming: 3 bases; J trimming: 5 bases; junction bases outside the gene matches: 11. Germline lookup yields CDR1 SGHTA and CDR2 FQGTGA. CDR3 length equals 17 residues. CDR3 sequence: CASSFQPPGTGGDEQYF. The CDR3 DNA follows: TGTGCCAGCAGCTTCCAACCACCCGGGACAGGGGGCGACGAGCAGTACTTC.